This TCR beta chain was identified in a study of brain T cells in children with intractable seizures. Some clones are missing from TCRdb's copy, which holds only in-frame ones; the method was immunoSEQ multiplex PCR. The sample carries a few hundred thousand clones, more than 85% recorded once. Time point reported: blood from clinic visit 5 months post-surgery; TSC patient then seizure free. Comment on this clone: Antigen: not known.

Between the trimmed V and J ends, which lost 6 bases and 8 bases, there was a span of 7 bases. CDR1 is ENHRY and CDR2 is SYGVKD in the germline V gene. The CDR3 covers 10 residues. General observations from the study: Pre-surgery blood may have been undersampled, hiding some clones.

The material was peripheral blood, obtained roughly 5 months after surgery. J is TRBJ1-2 and V is TRBV10-3; the D is unclear. The TCR was taken from a boy under three years old with tuberous sclerosis and intractable seizures. For the CDR3, the DNA is TGTGCCATCAGGGAGGAAGGCTACACCTTC. This translates into CAIREEGYTF.